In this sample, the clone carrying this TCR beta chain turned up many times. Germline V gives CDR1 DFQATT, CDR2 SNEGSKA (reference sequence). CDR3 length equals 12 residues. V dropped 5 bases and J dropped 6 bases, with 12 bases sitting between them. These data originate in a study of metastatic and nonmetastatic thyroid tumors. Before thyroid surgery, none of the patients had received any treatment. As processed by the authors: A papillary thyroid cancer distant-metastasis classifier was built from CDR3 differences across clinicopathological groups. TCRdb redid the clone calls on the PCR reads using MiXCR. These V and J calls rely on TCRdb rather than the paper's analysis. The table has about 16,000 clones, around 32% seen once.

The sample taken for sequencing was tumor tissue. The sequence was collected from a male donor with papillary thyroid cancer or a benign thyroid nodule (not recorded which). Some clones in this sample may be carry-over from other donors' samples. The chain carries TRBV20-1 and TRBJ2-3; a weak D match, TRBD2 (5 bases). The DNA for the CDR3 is TGCAGTGCTCGAAGGCGGGCGGATACGCAGTATTTT. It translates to CSARRRADTQYF.